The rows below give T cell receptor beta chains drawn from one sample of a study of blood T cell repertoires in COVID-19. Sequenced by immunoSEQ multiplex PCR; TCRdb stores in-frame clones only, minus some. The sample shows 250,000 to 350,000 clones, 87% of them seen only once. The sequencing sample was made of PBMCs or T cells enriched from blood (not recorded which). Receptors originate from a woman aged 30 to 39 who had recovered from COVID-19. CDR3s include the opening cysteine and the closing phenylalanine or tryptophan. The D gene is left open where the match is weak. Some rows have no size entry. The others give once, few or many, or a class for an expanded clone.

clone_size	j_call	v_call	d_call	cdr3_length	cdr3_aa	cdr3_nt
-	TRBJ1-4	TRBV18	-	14	CASSPGAENEKLFF	TGTGCCAGCTCACCGGGAGCAGAAAATGAAAAACTGTTTTTT
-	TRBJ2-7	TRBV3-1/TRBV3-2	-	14	CASSQTRGSYEQYF	TGTGCCAGCAGCCAGACCAGGGGTTCCTACGAGCAGTACTTC
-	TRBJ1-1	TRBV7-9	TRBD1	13	CASIRGPDTEAFF	TGTGCCAGCATCAGGGGGCCTGACACTGAAGCTTTCTTT
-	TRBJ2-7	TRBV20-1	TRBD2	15	CSASGGLAGGYEQYF	TGCAGTGCTAGTGGGGGACTAGCGGGGGGCTACGAGCAGTACTTC
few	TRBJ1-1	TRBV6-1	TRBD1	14	CASSEGTGGTEAFF	TGTGCCAGCAGTGAAGGGACAGGGGGCACTGAAGCTTTCTTT
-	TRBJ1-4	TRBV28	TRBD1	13	CASSTGRNEKLFF	TGTGCCAGTTCGACAGGGCGGAATGAAAAACTGTTTTTT
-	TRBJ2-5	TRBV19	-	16	CASSKRTGTSTETQYF	TGTGCCAGTAGCAAAAGAACCGGGACAAGCACGGAGACCCAGTACTTC
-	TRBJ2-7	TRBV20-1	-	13	CSASFADTYEQYF	TGCAGTGCTAGTTTTGCGGATACCTACGAGCAGTACTTC
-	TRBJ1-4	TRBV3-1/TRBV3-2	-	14	CASSPAGVFEKLFF	TGTGCCAGCAGCCCCGCCGGAGTTTTTGAAAAACTGTTTTTT
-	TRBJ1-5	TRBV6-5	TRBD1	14	CASRSIQGNQPQHF	TGTGCCAGCAGATCTATACAGGGGAATCAGCCCCAGCATTTT
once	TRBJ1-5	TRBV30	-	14	CAWSVRQGNQPQHF	TGTGCCTGGAGTGTAAGGCAGGGGAATCAGCCCCAGCATTTT
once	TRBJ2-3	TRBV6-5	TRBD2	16	CASSYSTSGFTDTQYF	TGTGCCAGCAGTTACTCGACTAGCGGATTCACAGATACGCAGTATTTT
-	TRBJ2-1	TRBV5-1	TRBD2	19	CASSPGGQRLADVLRWQFF	TGCGCCAGCAGCCCAGGGGGGCAGCGACTAGCGGACGTACTACGGTGGCAGTTCTTC
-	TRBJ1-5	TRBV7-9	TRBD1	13	CASSQGAGQPQHF	TGTGCCAGCAGCCAGGGGGCGGGACAGCCCCAGCATTTT
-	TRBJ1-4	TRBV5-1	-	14	CASSFSGINEKLFF	TGCGCCAGCAGCTTTTCAGGGATTAATGAAAAACTGTTTTTT
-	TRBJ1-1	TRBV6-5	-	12	CASRIGATEAFF	TGTGCCAGCAGGATCGGTGCGACTGAAGCTTTCTTT
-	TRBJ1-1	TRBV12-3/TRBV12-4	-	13	CASSFSLNTEAFF	TGTGCCAGCAGTTTCTCCCTGAACACTGAAGCTTTCTTT
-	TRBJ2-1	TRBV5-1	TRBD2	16	CASSFIVGLAGNEQFF	TGCGCCAGCAGCTTTATAGTGGGACTAGCGGGCAATGAGCAGTTCTTC
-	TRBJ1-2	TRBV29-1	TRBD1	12	CSVRTGTYGYTF	TGCAGCGTCCGGACAGGAACTTATGGCTACACCTTC
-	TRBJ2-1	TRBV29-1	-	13	CSVAASSYNEQFF	TGCAGCGTTGCCGCGAGCTCCTACAATGAGCAGTTCTTC
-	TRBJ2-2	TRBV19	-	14	CASSIEGEVGELFF	TGTGCCAGTAGTATAGAGGGGGAGGTCGGGGAGCTGTTTTTT
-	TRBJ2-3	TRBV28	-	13	CASSLPGADTQYF	TGTGCCAGCAGTTTGCCCGGGGCAGATACGCAGTATTTT
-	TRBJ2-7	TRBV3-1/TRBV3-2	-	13	CASSQAGLVEQYF	TGTGCCAGCAGCCAAGCAGGGCTTGTCGAGCAGTACTTC
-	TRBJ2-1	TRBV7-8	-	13	CASSLWANNEQFF	TGTGCCAGCAGCTTATGGGCGAACAATGAGCAGTTCTTC
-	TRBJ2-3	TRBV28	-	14	CASRKQGRGDTQYF	TGTGCCAGCAGGAAACAGGGAAGGGGAGATACGCAGTATTTT
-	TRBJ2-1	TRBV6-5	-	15	CASSRDKVFYNEQFF	TGTGCCAGCAGTCGGGATAAAGTTTTCTACAATGAGCAGTTCTTC
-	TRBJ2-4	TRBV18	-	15	CASSRDFGGKNIQYF	TGTGCCAGCTCACGGGACTTCGGCGGAAAAAACATTCAGTACTTC
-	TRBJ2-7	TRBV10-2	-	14	CASSLTGGRYEQYF	TGCGCCAGCAGTCTTACCGGGGGGCGCTACGAGCAGTACTTC
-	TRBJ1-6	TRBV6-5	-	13	CASSTIRDSPLHF	TGTGCCAGCAGTACCATCAGGGATTCACCCCTCCACTTT
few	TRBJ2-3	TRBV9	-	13	CASSVGGPDTQYF	TGTGCCAGCAGCGTAGGTGGGCCAGATACGCAGTATTTT
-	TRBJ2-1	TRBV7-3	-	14	CASSLGATSNEQFF	TGTGCCAGCAGCTTAGGGGCTACGTCCAATGAGCAGTTCTTC
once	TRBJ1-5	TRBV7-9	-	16	CASSLGSGRGNQPQHF	TGTGCCAGCAGCTTAGGGTCCGGTAGAGGGAATCAGCCCCAGCATTTT
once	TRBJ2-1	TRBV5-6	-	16	CASSLAASSVVNEQFF	TGTGCCAGCAGCTTGGCGGCTAGCTCAGTGGTCAATGAGCAGTTCTTC
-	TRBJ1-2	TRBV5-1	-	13	CASSEEPNYGYTF	TGCGCCAGCAGCGAGGAACCTAACTATGGCTACACCTTC
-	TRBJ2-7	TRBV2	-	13	CASAYGTPDWQYF	TGTGCCAGCGCGTACGGGACTCCTGATTGGCAGTACTTC
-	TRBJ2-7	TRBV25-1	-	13	CASSDQPGGVQYF	TGTGCCAGCAGTGACCAACCCGGCGGGGTGCAGTACTTC
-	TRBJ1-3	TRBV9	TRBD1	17	CASSGGGQGFSGNTIYF	TGTGCCAGCAGCGGAGGGGGACAGGGGTTCTCTGGAAACACCATATATTTT
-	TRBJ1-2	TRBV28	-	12	CASSPPGYGYTF	TGTGCCAGCAGCCCCCCCGGGTATGGCTACACCTTC
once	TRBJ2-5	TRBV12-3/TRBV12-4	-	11	CASADQETQYF	TGTGCCAGCGCGGATCAAGAGACCCAGTACTTC
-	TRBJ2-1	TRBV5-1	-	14	CASSPRDNGNEQFF	TGCGCCAGCAGCCCCCGGGACAACGGCAATGAGCAGTTCTTC
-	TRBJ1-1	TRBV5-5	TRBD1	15	CASSWADRAGAEAFF	TGTGCCAGCAGCTGGGCGGACAGGGCAGGAGCTGAAGCTTTCTTT
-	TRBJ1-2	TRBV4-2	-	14	CASSQNERLYGYTF	TGTGCCAGCAGCCAAAATGAGAGACTCTATGGCTACACCTTC
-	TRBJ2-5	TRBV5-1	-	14	CASREGQGQETQYF	TGCGCCAGCAGGGAGGGGCAGGGACAAGAGACCCAGTACTTC
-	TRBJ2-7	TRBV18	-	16	CASSQNTGGYYYEQYF	TGTGCCAGCTCGCAGAATACGGGGGGCTATTACTACGAGCAGTACTTC
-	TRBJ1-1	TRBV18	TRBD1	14	CASSPLKGAGEAFF	TGTGCCAGCTCACCACTAAAGGGGGCGGGTGAAGCTTTCTTT
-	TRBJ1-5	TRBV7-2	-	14	CASRMTGSNQPQHF	TGTGCCAGCAGAATGACAGGTAGCAATCAGCCCCAGCATTTT
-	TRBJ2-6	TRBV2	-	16	CASSAGGQPGANVLTF	TGTGCCAGCAGTGCGGGTGGACAGCCTGGGGCCAACGTCCTGACTTTC
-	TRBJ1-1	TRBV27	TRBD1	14	CASSIKGARTEAFF	TGTGCCAGCAGTATCAAGGGGGCGAGGACTGAAGCTTTCTTT
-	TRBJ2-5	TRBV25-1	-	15	CASSESLYSQETQYF	TGTGCCAGCAGTGAATCATTATACAGCCAAGAGACCCAGTACTTC
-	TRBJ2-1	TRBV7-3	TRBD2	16	CASSPSLAGGTNEQFF	TGTGCCAGCAGCCCTTCCCTAGCGGGGGGTACCAATGAGCAGTTCTTC
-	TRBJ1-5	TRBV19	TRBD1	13	CASRQGVGQPQHF	TGTGCCAGTAGGCAGGGGGTCGGTCAGCCCCAGCATTTT
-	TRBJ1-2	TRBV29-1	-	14	CSVEIPGFLYGYTF	TGCAGCGTTGAGATCCCGGGATTCCTCTATGGCTACACCTTC
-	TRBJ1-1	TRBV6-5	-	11	CASSYRGGAFF	TGTGCCAGCAGTTACCGGGGGGGGGCTTTCTTT
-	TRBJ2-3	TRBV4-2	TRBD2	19	CASSQVLRGGATLTDTQYF	TGTGCCAGCAGCCAAGTTCTCCGCGGGGGGGCCACACTCACAGATACGCAGTATTTT
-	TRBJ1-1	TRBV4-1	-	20	CASSPPGTAGSVRMNTEAFF	TGCGCCAGCAGCCCCCCCGGGACCGCCGGGAGCGTTAGAATGAACACTGAAGCTTTCTTT